Each of the 30 T cell receptor beta chains below was sequenced from the same sample in a study of T cells in Graves' hyperthyroidism and ophthalmopathy. Amplified regions were TCR beta CDR3 sequences from RNA transcripts. The HTBI set primed first-round TCR CDR3 RT-PCR. TCRdb used MiXCR to reprocess the multiplex PCR reads, holding one entry per CDR3 protein. The sample lists approximately 400,000 distinct CDR3 sequences, roughly 15% occurring once. The material sequenced was blood. These receptors came from a woman in her 30s with Graves' ophthalmopathy.

This clonotype was seen at least ten times. The chain couples TRBV13 to TRBJ2-7; D is ambiguous. The CDR3 is 14 amino acids. The V gene lost 7 bases and the J gene lost 3 bases, with 16 bases spanning the gap. Germline V gene lookup returns CDR1 PRHDT and CDR2 FYEKMQ (reference sequence). This chain's CDR3 is CASTPPGQHYEQYF. In DNA, the CDR3 is TGTGCCAGCACCCCGCCGGGCCAGCACTACGAGCAGTACTTC. The full variable domain, in which reference TRBV13 and TRBJ2-7 provide the parts outside the CDR3, is AAGVIQSPRHLIKEKRETATLKCYPIPRHDTVYWYQQGPGQDPQFLISFYEKMQSDKGSIPDRFSAQQFSDYHSELNMSSLELGDSALYFCASTPPGQHYEQYFGPGTRLTVT.

This clonotype was seen at least ten times. DNA for the CDR3: TGTGCCAGCTCACCACCGTGGGGAACTAACTATGGCTACACCTTC. Amino acid sequence: CASSPPWGTNYGYTF. The chain couples TRBV18 to TRBJ1-2; no clear D gene. Germline V gives CDR1 KGHSH, CDR2 LQKENI. The CDR3 is made up of 15 amino acids. The V gene lost 0 bases and the J gene lost 0 bases, with 8 bases spanning the gap.

This clonotype was seen repeatedly, ten times or more. The chain employs TRBV7-8 and TRBJ1-2; 8 bases are shared with TRBD1. This CDR3 has 14 amino acids. Germline assignment: CDR1 SGHVS and CDR2 FQNEAQ. V trimming: 5 bases; J trimming: 7 bases; junction bases outside the gene matches: 9. This chain's CDR3 is CASSIPGQGAGYTF. Here the CDR3 DNA reads TGTGCCAGCAGCATACCAGGACAGGGCGCTGGCTACACCTTC.

This clonotype came up a few times. The chain is built from TRBV11-2 and TRBJ2-7, with TRBD2 identical over 10 bases. Germline V gene data show CDR1 as SGHAT and CDR2 as FQNNGV. The CDR3 has 16 residues. The J segment lost 2 bases and the V segment lost 6 bases, leaving 10 bases of the junction unmatched. The CDR3 spells CASRGIAGGLTYEQYF. CDR3 DNA sequence: TGTGCCAGCAGGGGAATAGCGGGGGGCCTTACCTACGAGCAGTACTTC. Complete variable domain (other parts from reference TRBV11-2 and TRBJ2-7): EAGVAQSPRYKIIEKRQSVAFWCNPISGHATLYWYQQILGQGPKLLIQFQNNGVVDDSQLPKDRFSAERLKGVDSTLKIQPAKLEDSAVYLCASRGIAGGLTYEQYFGPGTRLTVT.

This clonotype was counted ten times or more. J is TRBJ2-3 and V is TRBV20-1; TRBD2 aligns across 9 bases. Germline lookup yields CDR1 DFQATT and CDR2 SNEGSKA (reference sequence). CDR3 size: 14 residues. J was trimmed by 3 bases and V by 1 base; bases with no gene match: 2. The chain's CDR3 is CSARASGGTDTQYF. The CDR3 bases are TGCAGTGCTAGAGCCAGCGGGGGGACAGATACGCAGTATTTT.

This clonotype was picked up many times. V usage is TRBV20-1 and J usage is TRBJ2-5, with D possibly being TRBD2 (9 bases). Trimming removed 0 bases from V and 1 base from J, with 21 bases in between. This CDR3 has 18 amino acids. Germline assignment: CDR1 DFQATT and CDR2 SNEGSKA (reference sequence). The CDR3, as DNA: TGCAGTGCTAGAGATCAGGGGGCGCTAGCGGGGATCCAAGAGACCCAGTACTTC. It codes for CSARDQGALAGIQETQYF.

The chain uses TRBV20-1 and TRBJ2-3; 11 nucleotides align to TRBD2. The CDR3 length is 15 residues. J lost 2 bases, V lost 2 bases, and 3 bases had no gene match. Germline-derived CDR1 and CDR2 are DFQATT and SNEGSKA (reference sequence). The CDR3 loop is CSARPGLADTDTQYF. CDR3 sequence (DNA): TGCAGTGCTAGACCGGGACTAGCGGACACAGATACGCAGTATTTT.

Regarding this clonotype: With a much larger clone just one base away, this may be a read error. The chain's CDR3 is CASSCFGGEDEKLFF. The CDR3 bases are TGTGCCAGCAGTTGTTTTGGGGGCGAGGATGAAAAACTGTTTTTT. This chain uses TRBV6-4 with TRBJ1-4; D possibly corresponds to TRBD1 (6 bases). Per germline, CDR1 MRHNA and CDR2 SNTAGT. The V end was cut by 5 bases, the J end by 6 bases, with 16 bases between. This CDR3 has 15 residues.

The V gene is TRBV4-1, the J gene TRBJ2-5, with 7 nucleotides matching TRBD2. V shed 5 bases and J 4 bases; nucleotides not matched to a gene: 10. The germline gives CDR1 MGHRA, CDR2 YSYEKL. The length of the CDR3 is 15 residues. The CDR3 nucleotides read TGCGCCAGCAGCTATCGAGGGGAGGGAGGAGAGACCCAGTACTTC. As protein: CASSYRGEGGETQYF.

This clonotype was recorded many times. The CDR3 reads CASSLLGQFNEQFF. As DNA, the CDR3 is TGTGCCAGCAGTCTTCTCGGACAGTTCAATGAGCAGTTCTTC. This chain links TRBV28 with TRBJ2-1; the D gene is possibly TRBD1 (6 bases). Germline-derived CDR1 and CDR2 are MDHEN and SYDVKM. The ends were cut back, 5 bases at V and 6 bases at J, with 14 bases in the middle. This CDR3 contains 14 residues.

This clonotype was found many times. The chain uses TRBV14 and TRBJ2-3; D call uncertain. The germline V gene encodes CDR1 SGHDN and CDR2 FVKESK. This CDR3 region has 12 residues. V was clipped by 5 bases and J by 5 bases, with 8 bases between them. The CDR3 sequence: CASSTIGDTQYF. The CDR3 DNA reads TGTGCCAGCAGCACAATCGGAGATACGCAGTATTTT.

This clonotype has ten or more counts. The chain has TRBV7-6 and TRBJ2-3, with 7 bases identical to TRBD2. CDR1 SGHVS and CDR2 FNYEAQ come from the germline V gene. CDR3 length equals 16 residues. The V and J ends lost 5 bases and 3 bases, in that order; junction bases with no gene match: 11. In DNA, the CDR3 is TGTGCCAGCAGCACACAAGCGGGACCAGAAACAGATACGCAGTATTTT. This sequence encodes CASSTQAGPETDTQYF.

The sample holds many counts of this clonotype. This chain links TRBV20-1 with TRBJ1-5, with a tentative D call TRBD1 (6 bases). V shed 6 bases and J shed 2 bases, with 20 bases lying between them. The CDR3 length is 16 residues. Per the germline V gene, CDR1 is DFQATT and CDR2 is SNEGSKA (reference sequence). The CDR3 nucleotides read TGCAGTGCCACCGACACCGACAGGTTGCGCAATCAGCCCCAGCATTTT. Protein: CSATDTDRLRNQPQHF.

Ten or more counts support this clonotype. DNA of the CDR3: TGCAGCGTTGAAGATTTGTCCTCTGGAAACACCATATATTTT. Encoded protein: CSVEDLSSGNTIYF. V usage is TRBV29-1 and J usage is TRBJ1-3; D remains ambiguous. The CDR3 totals 14 residues. V dropped 0 bases and J dropped 0 bases, with 6 bases sitting between them. Germline CDR1 and CDR2: SQVTM and ANQGSEA.

This clonotype was counted ten times or more. The CDR3 bases are TGTGCCAGCAGGCCTTTTGGACAGGAGAACGAGCAGTACTTC. This gives the protein CASRPFGQENEQYF. This chain uses TRBV28 with TRBJ2-7; TRBD1 matches at 7 bases. Germline CDR1 and CDR2: MDHEN and SYDVKM. The CDR3 extends over 14 amino acids. V lost 6 bases and J lost 5; bases outside the gene matches: 10.

This clonotype was counted at least ten times. The CDR3 sequence: CSARGQRGTFTDTQYF. DNA for the CDR3: TGCAGTGCTAGAGGCCAACGGGGAACGTTCACAGATACGCAGTATTTT. The rearrangement joins TRBV20-1 to TRBJ2-3, with D tentatively TRBD2 (5 bases). Trimming took 1 base from V and 2 from J, leaving 16 bases between them. This CDR3 spans 16 amino acids. Germline assignment: CDR1 DFQATT and CDR2 SNEGSKA (reference sequence).

Ten or more counts support this clonotype. The V call is TRBV2, the J call TRBJ2-4, with D unclear. The CDR3 has 13 residues. The germline V gene has CDR1 SNHLY and CDR2 FYNNEI. The germline V and J ends were trimmed by 1 base and 14 bases, with 15 bases remaining between them. The DNA of the CDR3 is TGTGCCAGCAGTGAAGAAGTCGACTGGATCAAGTACTTC. Amino acids: CASSEEVDWIKYF.

This clonotype has at least ten counts. The V call is TRBV11-2, the J call TRBJ2-5; 13 bases are a match to TRBD2. In germline, CDR1 is SGHAT, CDR2 FQNNGV. The CDR3 is 15 amino acids. The V gene end was trimmed by 4 bases and the J gene end by 4 bases; junction bases not matched to a gene: 3. The CDR3 protein is CASSSGLAGVETQYF. The CDR3 DNA reads TGTGCCAGCAGCTCTGGACTAGCGGGGGTAGAGACCCAGTACTTC.

This clonotype was observed at least ten times. The gene calls are TRBV7-9 and TRBJ2-7; TRBD2 might be the D (7 bases). CDR1 is SEHNR and CDR2 is FQNEAQ in the germline V gene (reference sequence). This CDR3 spans 12 amino acids. The V end lost 5 bases, the J end lost 4 bases, and 9 bases lay between the germline ends. The CDR3 is CASSAGAYEQYF. The CDR3 DNA reads TGTGCCAGCAGCGCGGGGGCTTACGAGCAGTACTTC.

This clonotype was picked up many times. The chain has TRBV27 and TRBJ1-1, with a weak D call TRBD1 (5 bases). V was trimmed by 6 bases and J by 0 bases, leaving 11 bases between them. The CDR3 covers 14 residues. Germline values: CDR1 MNHEY, CDR2 SMNVEV (reference sequence). This CDR3 is CASRFHRMNTEAFF. The CDR3 coding sequence is TGTGCCAGCAGATTCCACAGGATGAACACTGAAGCTTTCTTT.

This chain uses TRBV20-1 with TRBJ1-2; D gene ambiguous. CDR1 and CDR2 from the germline V gene are DFQATT and SNEGSKA (reference sequence). Trimming took off 0 bases at V and 3 bases at J, with 11 bases between the two ends. The CDR3 length is 14 residues. CDR3 amino acids: CSAREGRRDYGYTF. The CDR3 bases are TGCAGTGCTAGAGAGGGGAGACGGGACTATGGCTACACCTTC.

This clonotype was detected ten times or more. The V and J genes are TRBV6-1 and TRBJ1-2; 11 positions match TRBD1. V was pared by 10 bases and J by 3 bases, with 7 bases of the junction left unmatched. The CDR3 contains 14 residues. CDR1 is MNHNS and CDR2 is SASEGT in the germline V gene. The CDR3 protein is CAIARTGGYYGYTF. CDR3 sequence (DNA): TGTGCCATCGCAAGGACAGGGGGCTACTATGGCTACACCTTC.

The chain joins TRBV3-1 to TRBJ1-6; D possibly corresponds to TRBD1 (5 bases). Germline CDR1 is LGHDT and CDR2 is YNNKEL (reference sequence). Between the trimmed V and J ends, which lost 8 bases and 7 bases, there was a span of 12 bases. This CDR3 comprises 13 residues. CDR3 in DNA: TGTGCCAGCTACCCACAGGCCAATTCACCCCTCCACTTT. This sequence encodes CASYPQANSPLHF.

This clonotype has ten or more counts. CDR3 bases: TGCAGTGCTAGCCAACTGACGGGACAGCAATATTATGGCTACACCTTC. Its translation: CSASQLTGQQYYGYTF. The chain carries TRBV20-1 and TRBJ1-2; 7 positions match TRBD1. After removal of 3 bases from V and 5 bases from J, the junction contained 15 bases not matched to a gene. The CDR3 length is 16 residues. Germline V gene data show CDR1 as DFQATT and CDR2 as SNEGSKA (reference sequence).

At least ten counts were recorded for this clonotype. This sequence joins TRBV7-9 and TRBJ2-1, with 9 bases that match TRBD1. This CDR3 spans 14 amino acids. CDR1 is SEHNR, CDR2 FQNEAQ, per germline (reference sequence). The junction had 6 bases not matched to a gene; V was cut back by 4 bases and J by 8 bases. This CDR3 is CASSSGTGPHEQFF. The DNA of the CDR3 is TGTGCCAGCAGCTCCGGGACAGGGCCCCATGAGCAGTTCTTC.

This clonotype was recorded a few times. This rearrangement joins TRBV25-1 to TRBJ2-1; no clear D. The CDR3 is made up of 11 amino acids. V lost 4 bases, J lost 8 bases, and 6 bases lay in between. Germline V gene sequence: CDR1 MGHDK, CDR2 SYGVNS. Here the CDR3 DNA reads TGTGCCAGCAGTGGACACTATGAGCAGTTCTTC. It yields the protein CASSGHYEQFF.

This clonotype was counted ten times or more. The chain has TRBV2 and TRBJ1-1, with 7 bases matching TRBD1. Germline-derived CDR1 and CDR2 are SNHLY and FYNNEI. The CDR3 is made up of 14 amino acids. V shed 5 bases and J 4 bases; nucleotides not matched to a gene: 7. In nucleotides, the CDR3 is TGTGCCAGCAGTCCTAGGGGGCGCATCACTGAAGCTTTCTTT. Amino acids: CASSPRGRITEAFF.

In this sample, this clonotype turned up many times. The chain is built from TRBV7-8 and TRBJ1-6; D perhaps matches TRBD1 (5 bases). Germline V gene sequence: CDR1 SGHVS, CDR2 FQNEAQ. The CDR3 consists of 14 residues. V lost 1 base and J 7 bases, leaving 8 bases between the germline ends. The CDR3: CASSLGTQNSPLHF. DNA of the CDR3: TGTGCCAGCAGCTTAGGGACACAGAATTCACCCCTCCACTTT.

This clonotype showed up many times. The genes are TRBV15 and TRBJ2-7; perhaps D is TRBD1 or TRBD2 (5 bases each). V was shortened by 1 base and J by 4 bases, with 23 bases between the two germline ends. CDR1 is LNHNV and CDR2 is YYDKDF in the germline V gene (reference sequence). The CDR3 is made up of 18 amino acids. The CDR3 loop is CATSRVGETRSKLYEQYF. The CDR3 DNA follows: TGTGCCACCAGCAGAGTAGGGGAGACACGATCGAAATTGTACGAGCAGTACTTC.

This clonotype was seen many times. The chain carries TRBV28 and TRBJ1-2; 9 bases line up with TRBD1. The CDR3 length is 14 residues. CDR1 is MDHEN, CDR2 SYDVKM, per germline. The J segment lost 5 bases and the V segment lost 7 bases, leaving 8 bases of the junction unmatched. CDR3 loop: CASTPGQGSYGYTF. The CDR3 DNA reads as TGTGCCAGCACCCCGGGACAGGGATCGTATGGCTACACCTTC.